This TCR beta chain appears in the sequencing data of a study of cytomegalovirus exposure and HLA in healthy donors (dated by TCRdb to 2015 to 2018). Regarding the complete study: In an earlier analysis of several hundred of the donors, roughly 300 Gb of sequence data and 117 million unique TCR beta sequences from 150 million to 200 million T cells were reported. On average, roughly 200,000 unique TCR beta nucleotide sequences were sequenced per donor among 398 genotyped donors of the cohort, with approximately 18% of those sequences being non-productive. Among the roughly 370 genotyped donors, approximately 76% belonged to the genetic ancestry cluster associated with self-reported Caucasian donors. Rather than drawing on any new phenotypic data, the later analysis identified candidate immune exposures from TCR beta sequences and the way those sequences occurred across donors. Along with the roughly 700-subject first cohort, a separate validation cohort of more than 90 different subjects was used. Class I and class II HLA loci were covered by the typing at four-digit resolution. Typing coverage differed by locus: A, B, C, DRB1 and DQB1 were typed in roughly 620-630 donors, DQA1 in around 500, DPA1 in 600 to 610, and DPB1 in around 440. The study profiled the T cell repertoires of 500 to 800 subjects by immunosequencing and related them to cytomegalovirus serostatus. In a later genetic analysis, genome-wide SNP genotypes for about 55% of the roughly 700 donors were used, and that subset was treated as a discovery cohort. The study combined high-throughput TCR immunosequencing, statistical association of individual TCRs with disease status, and machine learning to predict cytomegalovirus infection status. Several DR-DQ haplotypes were handled as single units for association and clustering because linkage in the cohort was strong. All discovery cohort repertoires had been generated on a single sequencing platform. An early release covering some 640 HLA-typed donors comprised 250 to 350 gigabases of sequencing data and 65 million to 100 million unique TCR sequences. The study aimed to test whether cataloging public T cell receptors could reveal signatures of past pathogen exposure. To decide whether each TCR beta V gene segment behaved as functional or pseudogenic, an earlier analysis of some 580 of the donors relied on high-throughput TCR beta sequencing. Alongside the repertoire data, information on donor age, sex, ethnicity and CMV serostatus was compiled. A later analysis re-examined previously published TCR beta repertoires from over 500 donors and added high-resolution HLA genotyping to investigate patterns of TCR occurrence.

Turning to this clone: The target of this receptor is not known. Sequence at one end of the junction differs from germline and may be a read error.

Receptor amplification or capture employed the immunoSEQ multiplex PCR assay. For the multiplex PCR, a mixture combining 60 forward primers for TCR Vbeta segments and 13 reverse primers for TCR Jbeta segments was used. The CDR3 region of rearranged TCR beta genes was amplified from genomic DNA with a multiplex PCR assay. Amplified TCR beta libraries were sequenced as 87-base-pair reads on the Illumina HiSeq System. As for the authors' bioinformatics: A later analysis tallied roughly 76 million unique TCR beta chains across the 666 repertoires, and approximately 12 million of those chains were shared by two or more donors. Raw reads were error-corrected and collapsed into unique sequences by a nearest-neighbor algorithm in which closely related sequences were merged to remove PCR and sequencing errors. CDR3 sequences were aligned to IMGT reference sequences to assign V, D and J gene segments. For a sequence to be retained, a match of at least six nucleotides was required to both a V gene segment and a J gene segment. A rearrangement was called productive if the CDR3 had no stop codons and remained in frame with V and J, and every other rearrangement was called non-productive. Following IMGT convention, CDR3 was defined as the stretch from the second conserved V-encoded cysteine up to the conserved J-encoded phenylalanine. The earlier analysis of about 500 of the donors excluded sequences that lacked an unambiguous match to a single V gene segment. In an earlier analysis of roughly 600 of the donors, a V segment was called functional when productive rearrangements were above 56.7%, and segregating when the standard deviation between donors exceeded 5%. A statistical classification framework was built to diagnose cytomegalovirus status from the catalog of TCR beta chain sequences. V and J gene assignment, in a later analysis, came from comparing TCR nucleotide sequences with IMGT/GENE-DB human TR gene sequences. Using the TCRdist pipeline, a later analysis assigned CDR3 sequences along with most-parsimonious VDJ recombination scenarios. In a later analysis, each TCR beta chain was defined by its CDR3 amino acid sequence together with its V-gene family, and reads lacking a unique V-gene family were excluded. In a later analysis, 450 to 600 highly shared, low-generation-probability nucleotide sequences were removed to address suspected cross-contamination and a sequencing artifact. In a later analysis, a clonal expansion index for each public chain was calculated from normalized within-repertoire ranks of inferred template counts. In a later analysis, generation probabilities were computed using a VDJ recombination model fitted to out-of-frame rearrangements, and the results were checked against IGoR. In a later analysis, TCR-TCR, TCR-HLA and TCR-CMV co-occurrence was scored with hypergeometric tests, and a repertoire-size bias correction was applied to TCR pairs. A later analysis estimated false discovery rates by permuting HLA or CMV assignments 20 times. A later analysis grouped co-occurring TCRs with DBSCAN, adding TCRdist sequence similarity when clustering within HLA-allele-positive subsets. For co-occurrence clustering, repertoires with fewer than 30,000 or more than 120,000 public chains were excluded, along with four to six repertoires with anomalous nucleotide sharing. The source is immuneACCESS, and TCRdb retained only in-frame sequences with V and J called. Part of the clones is not carried over; for the studies checked, unresolved V genes explain less than half of this, and the remainder is unexplained. V and J calls and clone size are given by that table; D and trimming were obtained from the DNA. The sample includes fewer than 150,000 clones, with around four fifths observed a single time. In total, the top ten clones hold over 2% of the sample.

The cohort was made up of approximately 700 healthy bone marrow donors. Cohort members were all nominally healthy when sampled, although unrecorded immune exposures were likely present. The donor tested CMV seronegative, placing the donor among the roughly 340 seronegative members of the cohort. A peripheral blood sample was provided by each donor, and peripheral blood mononuclear cells were used for TCR beta sequencing. The Qiagen DNeasy Blood Extraction Kit was used to extract genomic DNA from the blood cell samples. Overall results and qualifications from the work: CMV serostatus was the only immune exposure information available for the cohort. The cohort was sequenced for TCR beta chains only, and without alpha or paired-chain data the features that could be detected were limited. Correlated functional status among segregating V segments might be attributable to linkage disequilibrium, but an unknown experimental factor could not be ruled out. In a later analysis, TCR association rates were found to vary across HLA loci, with the most associated TCRs seen for DRB1 alleles and the fewest for HLA-C alleles. In the study, approximately 150 TCR beta chains were listed as associated with cytomegalovirus. A later analysis found that HLA-associated TCR beta chains were more clonally expanded and had lower generation probabilities than equally common non-associated chains. Broadly in line with IMGT annotations, most TCR beta V segments showed up in productive rearrangements about 90% or about 30% of the time in an earlier analysis of several hundred of the donors. Across donors, most TCR sequences were observed very rarely, whereas some public TCRs were present in many individuals. According to a later analysis, parvovirus B19, influenza, CMV and Epstein-Barr virus appeared linked to several top co-occurrence clusters. In both the original and validation cohorts, the classifier was reported to diagnose cytomegalovirus status with high specificity and sensitivity. Presence/absence analyses assumed roughly uniform sequencing depth across donors, an assumption that may not hold. A group of highly shared sequence variants was considered likely to be a technical artifact of the sequencing pipeline. A later genetic analysis associated a missense DCLRE1C variant with V-gene and J-gene trimming of TCR beta chains, and an independent cohort replicated the association. HLA typing was unavailable for some donors at each locus, so association tests used only the typed subset. Compared with the approximately 670-donor mean, donors in an Asian-associated ancestry cluster had fewer N-insertions in productive TCRs, according to a later genetic analysis. When HLA alleles, especially DR and DQ, strongly co-occurred, attributing TCR associations to individual alleles was difficult. A few of the identified cytomegalovirus-associated TCR beta chains were confirmed in vitro to be specific for cytomegalovirus antigens. A further reported finding was that TCR beta sequences accurately predicted the HLA-A and HLA-B alleles for most subjects in the first cohort. About 17 rarely observed V segments, including chromosome 9 orphons, were excluded from the earlier analysis of some 590 of the donors because counts were too low. Specific HLA alleles were associated with 15,000 to 20,000 TCR beta sequences at a false discovery rate of 0.05 in a later analysis. A later analysis found that most CMV-associated TCR beta chains appeared HLA-restricted, with HLA associations seemingly driven largely by CMV exposure. According to the authors, the approach could potentially be generalized to other disease states and immunological phenotypes. Because the 87-base-pair reads could not distinguish some IMGT-functional V segments, including TRBV6-2 and TRBV6-3, those segments were excluded.

CDR1 and CDR2, looked up from the germline V gene (reference sequence), are DFQATT and SNEGSKA. The CDR3, cysteine through phenylalanine, is 11 amino acids long. Just CDR3 DNA is preserved here, 33 bases in frame from base 1. Recombination connected TRBV20-1 to TRBJ2-1; TRBD2 might be the D gene, on 6 matching bases. Sequenced: PBMCs. The receptor comes from a man in his thirties or forties in good health and CMV-seronegative. The CDR3 here reads CSASYGTRNIF. The nucleotides are TGCAGTGCTAGTTATGGGACTCGCAACATCTTC.